This T cell receptor beta chain was observed in a study of blood T cell repertoires in COVID-19. Study at large: Acute and convalescent COVID-19 samples came from the United States, Italy and Spain. T cells, B-cell-depleted T cells, or PBMCs supplied cDNA or gDNA.

CDR1 and CDR2 (germline): LNHDA, SQIVND (reference sequence). The CDR3 spans 14 residues. Trimming removed 5 bases at V and 1 base at J, with 11 bases between. Study processing details: For nucleated cells, counts were estimated from reference gene primer amplification. Using immunoSEQ multiplex PCR, the repertoire was profiled, and TCRdb retains in-frame clones only, with some absent. That table supplies the V and J calls and clone size; D and trimming were determined from the DNA. The sample includes approximately 190,000 clones, under 85% seen only once; the top ten take 6% to 7%. The genes are TRBV19 and TRBJ2-5; possibly TRBD2 for D (6 bases). The TCR comes from a middle-aged woman with acute or convalescent COVID-19. The specimen was peripheral blood. CDR3 sequence: CASSVRGFQETQYF. The CDR3 nucleotides are TGTGCCAGTAGTGTGCGGGGTTTCCAAGAGACCCAGTACTTC. Full variable domain (missing parts from reference TRBV19 and TRBJ2-5): DGGITQSPKYLFRKEGQNVTLSCEQNLNHDAMYWYRQDPGQGLRLIYYSQIVNDFQKGDIAEGYSVSREKKESFPLTVTSAQKNPTAFYLCASSVRGFQETQYFGPGTRLLVL.